This T cell receptor beta chain came from a study of blood T cell repertoires in COVID-19. On the study more broadly: The samples span acute and convalescent COVID-19 from the United States, Italy and Spain.

Residents of about two dozen US areas, aged roughly 18 to 89 years, made up the participants. The study assigned cohorts using participant-reported clinical history. Recovered status applied to Cohort 3 donors who had two consecutive negative PCRs. It also applied to those with clearance or with symptom resolution. The CDR3 sequence is 15 residues long. The V segment lost 2 bases and the J segment 0 bases; nucleotides outside the gene matches: 0. Germline V gives CDR1 ENHRY, CDR2 SYGVKD. Using immunoSEQ multiplex PCR, the repertoire was profiled, and TCRdb retains in-frame clones only, with some absent. This table has about 210,000 clones, approximately 75% appearing once.

The chain is built from TRBV10-3 and TRBJ1-3, with 8 bases matching TRBD1. Source material: PBMCs or T cells enriched from blood (not recorded which). This clonotype was obtained from a man in his forties who had recovered from COVID-19. The CDR3 loop reads CAISETGGSGNTIYF. CDR3 DNA: TGTGCCATCAGTGAGACAGGGGGCTCTGGAAACACCATATATTTT.